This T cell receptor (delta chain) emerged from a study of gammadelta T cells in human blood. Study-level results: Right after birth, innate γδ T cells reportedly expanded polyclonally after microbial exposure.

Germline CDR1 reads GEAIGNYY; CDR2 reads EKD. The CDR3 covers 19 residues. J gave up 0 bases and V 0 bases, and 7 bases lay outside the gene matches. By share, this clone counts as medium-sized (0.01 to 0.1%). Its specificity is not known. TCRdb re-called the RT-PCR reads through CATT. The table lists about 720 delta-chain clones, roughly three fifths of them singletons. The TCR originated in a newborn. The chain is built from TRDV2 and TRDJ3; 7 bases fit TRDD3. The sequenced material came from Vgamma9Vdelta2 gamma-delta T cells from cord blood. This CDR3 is CACDTPAGGLSWDTRQMFF. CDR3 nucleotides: TGTGCCTGTGACACCCCGGCTGGGGGCCTCTCCTGGGACACCCGACAGATGTTTTTC.